A single sample is the source of the 26 T cell receptor beta chains below, sequenced in a study of human T cells and chemical hapten exposure (TCRdb year 2021). The time point label, read with the paper, signifies: healthy volunteer bleed at 6 weeks. Total RNA was isolated from unfractionated whole blood collected in Tempus Blood RNA tubes. Library method: RACE. TCRdb records NextSeq 500 as the sequencer. The public reads were quality trimmed at Q25 with fastp and then assembled into clones with MiXCR by TCRdb, keeping productive beta chains. Each entry merges the rows of one CDR3 protein and shows their most common DNA and genes. The sample yields fewer than 85,000 distinct CDR3 sequences; about 8.6% were counted once. The ten largest clones add up to 1.7% of the sample. The sample was whole blood. Every receptor here comes from a female donor in good health. Some clones in this sample may be carry-over from other donors' samples.

A few counts support this clonotype. This chain's CDR3 is CASSEVFVGTDTQYF. The DNA of the CDR3 is TGTGCCAGCAGTGAAGTATTTGTGGGTACAGATACGCAGTATTTT. This chain connects TRBV2 to TRBJ2-3; D call uncertain. Germline V gives CDR1 SNHLY, CDR2 FYNNEI. V was shortened by 1 base and J by 3 bases, with 11 bases between the two germline ends. The CDR3 covers 15 residues.

The chain uses TRBV20-1 and TRBJ1-6; D is perhaps TRBD1 (6 bases). The CDR3 has 13 residues. The germline V gene encodes CDR1 DFQATT and CDR2 SNEGSKA (reference sequence). V was clipped by 6 bases and J by 9 bases, with 15 bases between them. DNA of the CDR3: TGCAGTGCCCCGAGGGGGGCAGGTTCACCCCTCCACTTT. Residues: CSAPRGAGSPLHF.

The J gene is TRBJ2-4, the V gene TRBV3-1; D uncertain. Germline assignment: CDR1 LGHDT and CDR2 YNNKEL (reference sequence). The CDR3 totals 14 residues. Trimming removed 8 bases at V and 4 bases at J, with 15 bases between. The DNA of the CDR3 is TGTGCCAGCGCTGGAAGAGACGGTAAAAACATTCAGTACTTC. Its translation: CASAGRDGKNIQYF.

This clonotype was picked up a small number of times. V usage is TRBV13 and J usage is TRBJ2-3, with D perhaps matching TRBD2 (5 bases). The CDR3 is made up of 16 amino acids. V lost 1 base and J lost 2, with 13 bases in between. CDR1 PRHDT and CDR2 FYEKMQ come from the germline V gene (reference sequence). In nucleotides, the CDR3 is TGTGCCAGCAGCTTAGAGCGGCGCCGTAACACAGATACGCAGTATTTT. Its translation: CASSLERRRNTDTQYF.

This clonotype appeared many times. The V gene is TRBV20-1, the J gene TRBJ2-3, with 15 bases lining up with TRBD2. V gave up 0 bases and J gave up 5 bases; unmatched junction bases: 9. The CDR3 is made up of 18 amino acids. Germline lookup yields CDR1 DFQATT and CDR2 SNEGSKA (reference sequence). Written as DNA, the CDR3 is TGCAGTGCTAGAGAGGGACTAGCGGGGGGATTTAAAGGAGATACGCAGTATTTT. The encoded protein is CSAREGLAGGFKGDTQYF.

This clonotype was counted ten times or more. DNA of the CDR3: TGTGCCAGCAGCTTGCAGCGGGGGGACACAGATACGCAGTATTTT. Translation: CASSLQRGDTDTQYF. This chain links TRBV7-2 with TRBJ2-3; TRBD2 aligns across 9 bases. V lost 3 bases, J lost 2 bases, and 3 bases stayed unmatched. Germline V lookup: CDR1 SGHTA, CDR2 FQGNSA. This CDR3 region has 15 residues.

J is TRBJ2-3 and V is TRBV18, with 9 bases identical to TRBD2. This CDR3 has 14 residues. The germline V gene has CDR1 KGHSH and CDR2 LQKENI. The J segment lost 6 bases and the V segment lost 3 bases, leaving 4 bases of the junction unmatched. CDR3 protein: CASSPRGGVDTQYF. The CDR3 DNA follows: TGTGCCAGCTCACCGCGGGGGGGCGTGGATACGCAGTATTTT.

This clonotype was seen only a few times. The genes are TRBV7-2 and TRBJ1-3; D ambiguous. Germline CDR1 SGHTA, CDR2 FQGNSA. The V end was cut by 1 base, the J end by 0 bases, with 10 bases between. The CDR3 spans 16 residues. The CDR3 protein is CASSLVQRSSGNTIYF. The CDR3 nucleotides read TGTGCCAGCAGCTTAGTTCAACGAAGCTCTGGAAACACCATATATTTT.

Comments on this clonotype: Sequence at one end of the junction differs from germline and may be a read error. The chain has TRBV7-7 and TRBJ2-5; D possibly matches TRBD1 or TRBD2 (5 bases each). CDR3 length equals 14 residues. The germline CDR1 and CDR2 sequences are SSHAT and FNYEAQ (reference sequence). CDR3 residues: CASSPWGSQETQYF. In DNA, the CDR3 is TGTGCTAGCAGTCCCTGGGGGTCCCAAGAGACCCAGTACTTC.

This clonotype was seen ten or more times. The chain is built from TRBV12-3 or TRBV12-4 and TRBJ2-2; TRBD2 is a possible D gene (5 bases). V dropped 5 bases and J dropped 5 bases, with 12 bases sitting between them. The CDR3 is 14 amino acids. The CDR3 loop is CASSLSPGTGELFF. The CDR3 DNA is TGTGCCAGCAGTCTGAGCCCGGGGACCGGGGAGCTGTTTTTT.

The CDR3 region is CASSKPRLGITDTQYF. The CDR3 DNA follows: TGTGCCAGCAGTAAACCCCGTCTTGGTATCACAGATACGCAGTATTTT. The chain has TRBV27 and TRBJ2-3, with D unresolved. The CDR3 contains 16 residues. The V end lost 5 bases, the J end lost 2 bases, and 17 bases lay between the germline ends. Germline-derived CDR1 and CDR2 are MNHEY and SMNVEV (reference sequence).

V usage is TRBV30 and J usage is TRBJ1-1, with D unclear. CDR1 GTSNPN and CDR2 SVGIG come from the germline V gene (reference sequence). Deletions cut 6 bases from V and 1 base from J, with 6 bases between. CDR3 length: 11 residues. In DNA form, the CDR3 reads TGTGCCTGTAAGTGGAACACTGAAGCTTTCTTT. Translation: CACKWNTEAFF.

In its sample, this clonotype was seen once. Being one base from a much bigger clone, this may be a read error. The chain uses TRBV25-1 and TRBJ2-2, with D unclear. The CDR3 has 15 amino acids. V dropped 4 bases and J dropped 9 bases, with 18 bases sitting between them. The germline V gene has CDR1 MGHDK and CDR2 SYGVNS. The CDR3 loop is CASSVSLGFAWELFF. The DNA for the CDR3 is TGTGCCAGCAGTGTTTCGCTTGGGTTTGCCTGGGAGCTGTTTTTT.

With regard to this clonotype: A read error is possible here, since a much larger clone lies one base away. The chain joins TRBV18 to TRBJ1-2; TRBD1 is a possible D gene (6 bases). V dropped 3 bases and J dropped 1 base, with 15 bases sitting between them. This CDR3 has 16 amino acids. The germline V gene encodes CDR1 KGHSH and CDR2 LQKENI. CDR3 DNA sequence: TGTGCCAGCTCACCCGGACAGCAGTACTGTAACTATGGCTACACCTTC. Translated: CASSPGQQYCNYGYTF. The whole variable domain, remainder taken from reference TRBV18 and TRBJ1-2, is NAGVMQNPRHLVRRRGQEARLRCSPMKGHSHVYWYRQLPEEGLKFMVYLQKENIIDESGMPKERFSAEFPKEGPSILRIQQVVRGDSAAYFCASSPGQQYCNYGYTFGSGTRLTVV.

V usage is TRBV20-1 and J usage is TRBJ2-3; D might be TRBD1 (5 bases). Germline CDR1 is DFQATT and CDR2 is SNEGSKA (reference sequence). The CDR3 covers 14 residues. Trimming pared 4 bases from V and 4 bases from J, leaving 15 bases between. Here the CDR3 reads CSATWVGASDTQYF. The CDR3 region has the DNA TGCAGTGCTACCTGGGTTGGGGCATCAGATACGCAGTATTTT.

This chain uses TRBV5-4 with TRBJ2-4, with TRBD1 matching over 7 bases. V lost 0 bases to trimming and J lost 3 bases; unmatched junction nucleotides: 27. Per germline, CDR1 SGHNT and CDR2 YYREEE (reference sequence). CDR3 length: 23 residues. CDR3 in amino acids: CASSLELEGWQGVGVLGKNIQYF. In DNA form, the CDR3 reads TGTGCCAGCAGCTTGGAATTGGAAGGTTGGCAGGGGGTCGGAGTACTTGGCAAAAACATTCAGTACTTC. The complete variable domain, with remaining parts taken from reference TRBV5-4 and TRBJ2-4, reads ETGVTQSPTHLIKTRGQQVTLRCSSQSGHNTVSWYQQALGQGPQFIFQYYREEENGRGNFPPRFSGLQFPNYSSELNVNALELDDSALYLCASSLELEGWQGVGVLGKNIQYFGAGTRLSVL.

The J gene is TRBJ2-7, the V gene TRBV19; TRBD1 matches 7 bases. The V segment lost 3 bases and the J segment 2 bases; nucleotides outside the gene matches: 7. This CDR3 contains 15 residues. Germline V gene data show CDR1 as LNHDA and CDR2 as SQIVND (reference sequence). CDR3 sequence reads: CASSMGDSNTYEQYF. The DNA for the CDR3 is TGTGCCAGTAGTATGGGGGACAGTAATACCTACGAGCAGTACTTC. Drawing the rest from reference TRBV19 and TRBJ2-7, the complete variable domain is DGGITQSPKYLFRKEGQNVTLSCEQNLNHDAMYWYRQDPGQGLRLIYYSQIVNDFQKGDIAEGYSVSREKKESFPLTVTSAQKNPTAFYLCASSMGDSNTYEQYFGPGTRLTVT.

The chain employs TRBV7-8 and TRBJ1-6; unclear D gene. From germline, CDR1 is SGHVS and CDR2 FQNEAQ. Trimming pared 4 bases from V and 10 bases from J, leaving 14 bases between. The CDR3 covers 14 residues. The CDR3 loop is CASSSTALGSPLHF. Here the CDR3 DNA reads TGTGCCAGCAGCTCTACTGCCTTAGGCTCACCCCTCCACTTT.

The V call is TRBV6-7, the J call TRBJ1-5; D unclear. TRBV6-7 belongs to the ORF category, with a function that is uncertain. CDR3 length: 13 amino acids. Trimming pared 6 bases from V and 9 bases from J, leaving 15 bases between. The CDR3 sequence: CASSNGRRRPQHF. For the CDR3, the DNA is TGTGCCAGCAGCAACGGGCGTAGGCGGCCCCAGCATTTT.

This chain joins TRBV2 and TRBJ2-5; possibly TRBD1 for D (5 bases). This CDR3 has 15 amino acids. V was cut by 7 bases and J by 1 base, with 16 bases left in between. CDR1 is SNHLY and CDR2 is FYNNEI in the germline V gene. Here the CDR3 DNA reads TGTGCCAGCACCGGTCAGGGCGTACCCCAAGAGACCCAGTACTTC. It specifies CASTGQGVPQETQYF.

This clonotype was seen at least ten times. The chain has TRBV6-5 and TRBJ2-5; D unclear. The germline CDR1 and CDR2 sequences are MNHEY and SVGAGI. This CDR3 contains 11 residues. V was trimmed by 0 bases and J by 4 bases, leaving 0 bases between them. CDR3 bases: TGTGCCAGCAGTTACTCAGAGACCCAGTACTTC. Its translation: CASSYSETQYF.

This clonotype was found a few times. The V gene is TRBV12-3 or TRBV12-4, the J gene TRBJ1-2; unclear D gene. The CDR3 is made up of 16 amino acids. Trimming pared 0 bases from V and 4 bases from J, leaving 15 bases between. The CDR3 reads CASSLAGRPNTYGYTF. CDR3 sequence (DNA): TGTGCCAGCAGTTTAGCGGGCAGGCCCAACACCTATGGCTACACCTTC.

This clonotype was counted ten times or more. The chain links TRBV28 to TRBJ1-1, with 8 bases fitting TRBD1. Germline CDR1 MDHEN, CDR2 SYDVKM. After removal of 6 bases from V and 3 bases from J, the junction contained 6 bases not matched to a gene. The CDR3 has 14 amino acids. The CDR3 DNA follows: TGTGCCAGCAGCTCAGGGGGCGTCGACACTGAAGCTTTCTTT. This codes for CASSSGGVDTEAFF.

This clonotype turned up a few times. The chain combines TRBV20-1 with TRBJ2-5, with 11 bases fitting TRBD1. The germline V gene encodes CDR1 DFQATT and CDR2 SNEGSKA (reference sequence). The CDR3 contains 15 residues. Trimming took 3 bases from V and 4 from J; bases not matched to a gene: 7. In DNA form, the CDR3 reads TGCAGTGCTAGGGGGTGGACAGGGGGCTCAGAGACCCAGTACTTC. The encoded protein is CSARGWTGGSETQYF.

The genes are TRBV7-2 and TRBJ2-7; 7 bases are shared with TRBD1. The V gene end was trimmed by 5 bases and the J gene end by 2 bases; junction bases not matched to a gene: 15. The germline CDR1 and CDR2 sequences are SGHTA and FQGNSA. The CDR3 is 17 residues long. The CDR3 DNA is TGTGCCAGCAGCACGCGAACCTCCGGGACAGACCCCTACGAGCAGTACTTC. Translated: CASSTRTSGTDPYEQYF.

This clonotype was observed at least ten times. The CDR3 DNA reads TGTGCCAGCAGTGAAGCCCGCACTGAAGCTTTCTTT. Its protein is CASSEARTEAFF. The chain recombines TRBV6-1 with TRBJ1-1; unclear D gene. Trimming left V 0 bases short and J 4 bases short, with 3 bases between. From germline, CDR1 is MNHNS and CDR2 SASEGT. CDR3 size: 12 residues.